Below are 11 T cell receptor beta chains sequenced from a single sample in a study of blood T cell repertoires in COVID-19. Some clones are missing from TCRdb's copy, which holds only in-frame ones; the method was immunoSEQ multiplex PCR. Of 150,000 or so clones in the sample, 60% to 85% were seen once. Sequencing was performed on peripheral blood. The receptors here all came from a woman of 80 years or more with active or convalescent COVID-19.

The V call is TRBV20-1, the J call TRBJ1-5; D is undetermined. The germline V gene has CDR1 DFQATT and CDR2 SNEGSKA (reference sequence). The V and J ends lost 3 bases and 7 bases respectively, with 13 bases between them. The CDR3 is 13 amino acids. The CDR3 region is CSASYGVGQPQHF. Here the CDR3 DNA reads TGCAGTGCTAGTTACGGGGTGGGCCAGCCCCAGCATTTT.

This chain links TRBV19 with TRBJ1-2, with D possibly being TRBD1 (5 bases). V gave up 7 bases and J gave up 8 bases, with 17 bases separating them. Germline V gene sequence: CDR1 LNHDA, CDR2 SQIVND (reference sequence). The CDR3 contains 13 residues. The CDR3, as DNA: TGTGCCAGTACCTCCGACAGTCCTCTGGGCTACACCTTC. Translating gives CASTSDSPLGYTF.

The V gene is TRBV30, the J gene TRBJ1-2; D is perhaps TRBD1 (5 bases). With 2 bases removed from V and 2 bases from J, the gap between germline ends came to 12 bases. Germline CDR1 GTSNPN, CDR2 SVGIG (reference sequence). The CDR3 spans 14 residues. The CDR3 sequence: CAWSPLGGNYGYTF. CDR3 DNA sequence: TGTGCCTGGAGTCCCCTCGGGGGAAACTATGGCTACACCTTC.

This chain links TRBV24-1 with TRBJ1-4; D remains ambiguous. The CDR3 runs to 13 residues. The germline V gene has CDR1 KGHDR and CDR2 SFDVKD. V lost 2 bases to trimming and J lost 5 bases, with 5 bases between them. The CDR3 protein is CATSDSRNEKLFF. CDR3 DNA sequence: TGTGCCACCAGTGATTCTAGAAATGAAAAACTGTTTTTT.

V and J are TRBV28 and TRBJ1-3; D is ambiguous. The CDR3 sequence is 15 residues long. V lost 5 bases, J lost 0 bases, and 11 bases lay in between. CDR1 is MDHEN, CDR2 SYDVKM, per germline. The CDR3 DNA reads as TGTGCCAGCAGTGCAACAGTGGCCTCTGGAAACACCATATATTTT. Translating gives CASSATVASGNTIYF.

This CDR3 is CASSLGPTGTYEQYF. CDR3 in DNA: TGTGCCAGCAGCTTAGGCCCGACAGGAACCTACGAGCAGTACTTC. The genes are TRBV7-3 and TRBJ2-7; D perhaps matches TRBD1 (6 bases). This CDR3 spans 15 amino acids. Germline V CDR1 and CDR2: SGHTA, FQGTGA. V shed 2 bases and J shed 2 bases, with 13 bases lying between them.

V and J are TRBV6-4 and TRBJ2-1; TRBD1 matches 9 bases. V lost 6 bases to trimming and J lost 9 bases; unmatched junction nucleotides: 15. Germline V gene sequence: CDR1 MRHNA, CDR2 SNTAGT. This CDR3 contains 16 residues. Here the CDR3 reads CASSSGFGQGFGEQFF. CDR3 bases: TGTGCCAGCAGCTCTGGCTTTGGACAGGGGTTTGGTGAGCAGTTCTTC.

The chain recombines TRBV7-8 with TRBJ2-3; 10 bases are shared with TRBD2. J lost 6 bases, V lost 5 bases, and 14 bases had no gene match. The CDR3 loop spans 17 amino acids. Germline-derived CDR1 and CDR2 are SGHVS and FQNEAQ. The CDR3 loop reads CASSATSGVSGGDTQYF. The CDR3 bases are TGTGCCAGCAGCGCAACTAGCGGGGTGTCTGGGGGTGATACGCAGTATTTT.

This rearrangement joins TRBV27 to TRBJ2-1, with no clear D. Germline CDR1 is MNHEY and CDR2 is SMNVEV (reference sequence). The CDR3 sequence is 16 residues long. Trimming took off 3 bases at V and 1 base at J, with 13 bases between the two ends. CDR3 DNA sequence: TGTGCCAGCAGTTTGACCGCCGCGAGGTCCTACAATGAGCAGTTCTTC. Protein sequence: CASSLTAARSYNEQFF.

This chain connects TRBV7-8 to TRBJ1-5; the D gene is possibly TRBD1 (5 bases). Germline CDR1 and CDR2: SGHVS and FQNEAQ. This CDR3 is built from 15 residues. Trimming stripped 4 bases from V and 1 base from J, with 11 bases between. CDR3 sequence reads: CASSWGRQSNQPQHF. In DNA form, the CDR3 reads TGTGCCAGCAGCTGGGGTAGACAGAGCAATCAGCCCCAGCATTTT.

This clone was seen ten or more times. J is TRBJ1-1 and V is TRBV6-5; D is possibly TRBD1 (5 bases). V was cut by 2 bases and J by 7 bases, with 8 bases left in between. CDR1 is MNHEY, CDR2 SVGAGI, per germline. CDR3 length equals 12 residues. This CDR3 reads CASSYRGGEAFF. CDR3 in DNA: TGTGCCAGCAGTTACCGCGGGGGTGAAGCTTTCTTT.